The present TCR beta chain was sequenced within a study of cytotoxic CD8 clonotypes in ibrutinib-treated CLL. Study observations and caveats: Sampling schedules were unmatched across sustained-remission and progressing patients. Clonality grew at ibrutinib response; at progression, it decreased back toward baseline. There were few public clonotypes, and on treatment they contracted or stayed stable.

Remarks on this clone: Its cognate antigen is unknown.

Germline V gene data show CDR1 as SEHNR and CDR2 as FQNEAQ (reference sequence). The CDR3 covers 14 residues. Trimming cost V 4 bases and J 3 bases, with 12 bases left between them. The table came from immunoSEQ multiplex PCR; TCRdb's copy has only in-frame clones and leaves some out. This sample has about 74,000 clones; around 81% occur once, and the top ten carry around 7.7%. The source was PBMCs, collected at disease progression, from a patient treated with ibrutinib. This sequence was found in a human donor with chronic lymphocytic leukemia. The chain carries TRBV7-9 and TRBJ1-2; D unclear. CDR3 residues: CASSSPWRYYGYTF. For the CDR3, the DNA is TGTGCCAGCAGCTCCCCGTGGAGGTACTATGGCTACACCTTC. The full variable domain, in which reference TRBV7-9 and TRBJ1-2 provide the parts outside the CDR3, is DTGVSQNPRHKITKRGQNVTFRCDPISEHNRLYWYRQTLGQGPEFLTYFQNEAQLEKSRLLSDRFSAERPKGSFSTLEIQRTEQGDSAMYLCASSSPWRYYGYTFGSGTRLTVV.